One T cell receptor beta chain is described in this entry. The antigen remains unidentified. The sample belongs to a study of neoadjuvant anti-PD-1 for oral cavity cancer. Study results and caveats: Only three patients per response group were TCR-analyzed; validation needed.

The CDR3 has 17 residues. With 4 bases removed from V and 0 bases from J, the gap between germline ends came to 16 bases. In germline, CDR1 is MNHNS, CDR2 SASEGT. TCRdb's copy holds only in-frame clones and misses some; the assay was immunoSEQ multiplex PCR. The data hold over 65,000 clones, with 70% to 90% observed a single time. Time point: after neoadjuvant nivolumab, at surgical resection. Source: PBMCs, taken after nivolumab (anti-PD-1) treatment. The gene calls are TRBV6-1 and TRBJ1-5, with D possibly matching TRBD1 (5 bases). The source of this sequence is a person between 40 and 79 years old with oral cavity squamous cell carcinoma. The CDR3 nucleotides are TGTGCCAGCAGTGCCGACAGTCAAGCGTATAGCAATCAGCCCCAGCATTTT. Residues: CASSADSQAYSNQPQHF.